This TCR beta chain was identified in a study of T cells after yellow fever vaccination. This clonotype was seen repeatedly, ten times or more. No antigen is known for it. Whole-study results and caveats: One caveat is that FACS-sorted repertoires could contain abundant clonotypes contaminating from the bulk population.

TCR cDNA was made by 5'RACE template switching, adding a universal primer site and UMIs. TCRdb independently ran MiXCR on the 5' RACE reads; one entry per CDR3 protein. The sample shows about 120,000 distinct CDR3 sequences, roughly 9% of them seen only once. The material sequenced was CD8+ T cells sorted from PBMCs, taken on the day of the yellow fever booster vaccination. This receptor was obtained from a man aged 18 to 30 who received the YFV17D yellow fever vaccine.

DNA of the CDR3: TGTGCCAGCAGGACGGACACCGCCGACGGGACCCAGTACTTC. It is translated as CASRTDTADGTQYF. This chain links TRBV2 with TRBJ2-5, with a tentative D call TRBD1 (5 bases). The CDR3 has 14 amino acids. Germline V gene data show CDR1 as SNHLY and CDR2 as FYNNEI. Trimming removed 6 bases at V and 7 bases at J, with 18 bases between.